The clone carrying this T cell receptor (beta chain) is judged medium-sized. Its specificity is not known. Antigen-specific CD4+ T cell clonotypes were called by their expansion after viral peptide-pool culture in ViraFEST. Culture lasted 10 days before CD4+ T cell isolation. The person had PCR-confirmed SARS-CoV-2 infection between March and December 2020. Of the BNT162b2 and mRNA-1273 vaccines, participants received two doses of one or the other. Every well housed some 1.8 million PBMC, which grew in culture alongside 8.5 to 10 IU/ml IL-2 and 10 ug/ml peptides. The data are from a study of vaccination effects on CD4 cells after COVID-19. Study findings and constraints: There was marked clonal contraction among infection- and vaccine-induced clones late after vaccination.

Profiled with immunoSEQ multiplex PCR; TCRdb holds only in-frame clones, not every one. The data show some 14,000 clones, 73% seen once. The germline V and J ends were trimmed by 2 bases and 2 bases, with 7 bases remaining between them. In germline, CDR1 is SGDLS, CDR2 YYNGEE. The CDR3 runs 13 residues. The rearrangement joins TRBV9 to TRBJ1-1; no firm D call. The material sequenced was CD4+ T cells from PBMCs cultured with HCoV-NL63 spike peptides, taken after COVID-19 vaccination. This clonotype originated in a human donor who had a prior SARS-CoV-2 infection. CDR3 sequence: CASSVITNTEAFF. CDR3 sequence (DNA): TGTGCCAGCAGCGTGATCACCAACACTGAAGCTTTCTTT.